The rows below give T cell receptor beta chains drawn from one sample of a study of blood T cells in healthy people across ages. TCRdb reprocessed the 5' RACE reads via MiXCR and lists one record per CDR3 protein. The repertoire includes some 1,500,000 distinct CDR3 sequences, 40% to 45% of them detected once, and roughly 3.7% sits in the top ten. Material: blood. Receptors originate from a woman aged 18-29 years in good health. CDR3s include the opening cysteine and the closing phenylalanine or tryptophan. The D gene is left open where the match is weak. Clone size is shown for a subset of rows, as once, few, many or a class of expanded clone.

d_call j_call clone_size v_call cdr3_aa cdr3_nt
TRBD2 TRBJ2-7 - TRBV4-1 CASSQDGRVRYNEQYF TGCGCCAGCAGCCAAGATGGGAGGGTTAGGTACAATGAGCAGTACTTC
- TRBJ1-2 once TRBV2 CASTQERVLKHGYTF TGTGCCAGCACCCAGGAGCGGGTTCTCAAGCATGGCTACACCTTC
- TRBJ2-6 - TRBV10-3 CATQSDLSGANVLTF TGTGCCACCCAGTCGGATCTCTCTGGGGCCAACGTCCTGACTTTC
- TRBJ1-4 - TRBV4-1 CASSQAGLGSGNEKLFF TGCGCCAGCAGCCAAGCCGGATTGGGGTCAGGGAATGAAAAACTGTTTTTT
- TRBJ1-2 few TRBV7-8 CASSLEDRFNYGYTF TGTGCCAGCAGCTTAGAGGACCGCTTTAACTATGGCTACACCTTC
- TRBJ2-3 - TRBV12-3/TRBV12-4 CASSFDGVRADTQYF TGTGCCAGCAGCTTCGATGGGGTGAGAGCAGATACGCAGTATTTT
TRBD2 TRBJ2-5 - TRBV20-1 CSALWREPGYEQYF TGCAGTGCTCTATGGCGGGAGCCGGGCTATGAGCAGTACTTC
TRBD2 TRBJ2-1 once TRBV12-3/TRBV12-4 CANSLAGSYNEQLF TGTGCCAACTCGCTAGCGGGGTCCTACAATGAGCAGTTATTC
TRBD2 TRBJ2-1 - TRBV20-1 CSATSLAGDRQFF TGCAGTGCTACATCGTTAGCGGGAGATCGCCAGTTCTTC
TRBD1 TRBJ1-1 - TRBV7-9 CASSIRDSRYTEAFF TGTGCCAGCAGCATAAGGGACAGCCGCTACACTGAGGCTTTCTTT
- TRBJ1-5 - TRBV24-1 CATSDHDPDRVSIWDQPQHF TGTGCCACCAGTGACCACGATCCGGACAGAGTTTCGATCTGGGATCAGCCCCAGCATTTT
- TRBJ2-3 - TRBV7-2 CASSFLPIGGGAGDMQYF TGTGCCAGCAGCTTCCTCCCCATAGGTGGGGGGGCGGGAGATATGCAGTATTTT
- TRBJ2-7 - TRBV4-1 CASSPRGRVYGQYF TGCGCCAGCAGCCCTCGGGGAAGGGTCTACGGGCAGTACTTC
- TRBJ1-4 - TRBV7-2 CAIPPSRTGSEKLFF TGTGCCATTCCACCCTCCCGAACGGGGTCCGAAAAACTGTTTTTT
TRBD1 TRBJ2-1 many TRBV5-1 CASSFRDSSYNEQFF TGTGCCAGCAGCTTCCGGGACAGCTCCTACAATGAGCAGTTCTTC